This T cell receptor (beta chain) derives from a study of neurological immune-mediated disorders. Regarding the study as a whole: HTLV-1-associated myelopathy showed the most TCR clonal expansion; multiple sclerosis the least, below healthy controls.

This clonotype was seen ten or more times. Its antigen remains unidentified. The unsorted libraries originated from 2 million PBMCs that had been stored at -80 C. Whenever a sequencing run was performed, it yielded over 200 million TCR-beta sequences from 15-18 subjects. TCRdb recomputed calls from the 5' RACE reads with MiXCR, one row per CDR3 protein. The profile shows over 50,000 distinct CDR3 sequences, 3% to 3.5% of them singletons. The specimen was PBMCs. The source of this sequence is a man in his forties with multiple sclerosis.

The CDR3 coding sequence is TGCGCCAGCAGCTTGGAAGTAAACACCGGGGAGCTGTTTTTT. Amino acid sequence: CASSLEVNTGELFF. The V and J genes are TRBV5-1 and TRBJ2-2; D is unresolved. The CDR3 is 14 amino acids. Germline V gives CDR1 SGHRS, CDR2 YFSETQ. V lost 0 bases and J lost 2, with 5 bases in between.